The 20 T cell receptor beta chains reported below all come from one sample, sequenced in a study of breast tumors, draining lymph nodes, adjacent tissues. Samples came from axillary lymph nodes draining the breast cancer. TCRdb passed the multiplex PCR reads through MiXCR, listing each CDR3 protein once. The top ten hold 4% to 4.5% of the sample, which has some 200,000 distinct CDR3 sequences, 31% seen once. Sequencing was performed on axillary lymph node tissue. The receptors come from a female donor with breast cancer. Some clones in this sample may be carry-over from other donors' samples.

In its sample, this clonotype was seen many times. DNA for the CDR3: TGTGCCAGCAGGACTAGCGGGGGGGCCTACAATGAGCAGTTCTTC. Residues: CASRTSGGAYNEQFF. The J gene is TRBJ2-1, the V gene TRBV6-1; 14 bases agree with TRBD2. J lost 2 bases, V lost 6 bases, and 0 bases had no gene match. The CDR3 is made up of 15 amino acids. Germline V gene lookup returns CDR1 MNHNS and CDR2 SASEGT.

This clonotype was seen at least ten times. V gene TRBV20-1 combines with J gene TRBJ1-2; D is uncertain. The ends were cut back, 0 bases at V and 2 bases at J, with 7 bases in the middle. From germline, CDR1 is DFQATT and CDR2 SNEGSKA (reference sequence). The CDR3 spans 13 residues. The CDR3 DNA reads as TGCAGTGCTAGAGACCTTGAAAACTATGGCTACACCTTC. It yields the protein CSARDLENYGYTF.

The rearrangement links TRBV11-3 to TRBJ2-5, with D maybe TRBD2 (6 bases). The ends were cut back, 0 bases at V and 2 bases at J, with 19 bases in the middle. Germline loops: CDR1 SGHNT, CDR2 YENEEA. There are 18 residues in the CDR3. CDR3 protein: CASSLDSRPAEGQETQYF. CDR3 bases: TGTGCCAGCAGCTTAGACTCCCGACCAGCGGAGGGGCAAGAGACCCAGTACTTC.

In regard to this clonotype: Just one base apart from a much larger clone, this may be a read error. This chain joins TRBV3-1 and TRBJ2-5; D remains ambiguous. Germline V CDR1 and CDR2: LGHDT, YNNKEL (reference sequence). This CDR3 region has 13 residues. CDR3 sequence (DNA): TGTGCCAGCAGCCAAGGCACGCAAGAGATCCAGTACTTC. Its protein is CASSQGTQEIQYF.

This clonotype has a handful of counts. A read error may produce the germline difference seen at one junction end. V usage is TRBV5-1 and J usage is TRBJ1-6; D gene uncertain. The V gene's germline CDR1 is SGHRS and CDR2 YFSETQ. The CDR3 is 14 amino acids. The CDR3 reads CAGSLYSRNSPLHF. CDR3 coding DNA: TGCGCCGGCAGCTTGTACAGTCGAAATTCCCCCCTCCACTTT. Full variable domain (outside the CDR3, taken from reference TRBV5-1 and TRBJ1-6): KAGVTQTPRYLIKTRGQQVTLSCSPISGHRSVSWYQQTPGQGLQFLFEYFSETQRNKGNFPGRFSGRQFSNSRSEMNVSTLELGDSALYLCAGSLYSRNSPLHFGNGTRLTVT.

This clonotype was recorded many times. DNA for the CDR3: TGTGCCACCAGCAGAGCCCCTCGGACAGGGGCAAATCCCGGGGAGCTGTTTTTT. Translating it yields CATSRAPRTGANPGELFF. The chain combines TRBV15 with TRBJ2-2; TRBD1 matches 9 bases. Unmatched junction bases numbered 12, after V lost 1 base and J lost 6 bases. Germline loops: CDR1 LNHNV, CDR2 YYDKDF (reference sequence). This CDR3 has 18 residues.

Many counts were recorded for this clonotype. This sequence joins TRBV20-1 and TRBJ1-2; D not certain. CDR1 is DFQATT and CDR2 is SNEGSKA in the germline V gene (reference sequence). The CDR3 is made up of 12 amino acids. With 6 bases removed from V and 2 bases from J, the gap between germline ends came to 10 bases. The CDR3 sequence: CSAPVENYGYTF. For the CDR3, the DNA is TGCAGTGCCCCCGTGGAAAACTATGGCTACACCTTC.

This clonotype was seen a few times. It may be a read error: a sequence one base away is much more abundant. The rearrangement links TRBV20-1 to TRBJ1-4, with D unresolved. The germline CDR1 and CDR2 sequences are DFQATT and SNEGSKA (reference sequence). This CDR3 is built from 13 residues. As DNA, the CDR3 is TGCAGTGCTAGAGCACAGAGGAATGGAAAACTGTTTTTT. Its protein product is CSARAQRNGKLFF.

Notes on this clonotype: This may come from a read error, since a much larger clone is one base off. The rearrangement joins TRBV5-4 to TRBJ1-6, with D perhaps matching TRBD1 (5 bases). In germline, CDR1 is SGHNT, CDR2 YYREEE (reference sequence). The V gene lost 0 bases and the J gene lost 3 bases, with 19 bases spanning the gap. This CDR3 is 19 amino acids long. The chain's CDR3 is CASSLAKESQGLYNSPLHF. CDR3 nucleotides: TGTGCCAGCAGCTTGGCCAAGGAGTCCCAGGGCCTCTATAATTCACCCCTCCACTTT. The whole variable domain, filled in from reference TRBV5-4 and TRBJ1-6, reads ETGVTQSPTHLIKTRGQQVTLRCSSQSGHNTVSWYQQALGQGPQFIFQYYREEENGRGNFPPRFSGLQFPNYSSELNVNALELDDSALYLCASSLAKESQGLYNSPLHFGNGTRLTVT.

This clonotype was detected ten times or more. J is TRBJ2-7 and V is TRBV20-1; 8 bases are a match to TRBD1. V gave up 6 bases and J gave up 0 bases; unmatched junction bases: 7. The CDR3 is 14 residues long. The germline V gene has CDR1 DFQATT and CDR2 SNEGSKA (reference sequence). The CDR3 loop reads CSAPQGASSYEQYF. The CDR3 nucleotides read TGCAGTGCCCCCCAGGGGGCCAGCTCCTACGAGCAGTACTTC.

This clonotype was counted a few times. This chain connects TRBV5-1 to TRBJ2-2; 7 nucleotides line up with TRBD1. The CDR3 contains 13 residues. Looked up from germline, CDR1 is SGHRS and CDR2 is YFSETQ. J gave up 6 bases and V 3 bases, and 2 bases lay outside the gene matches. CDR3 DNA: TGCGCCAGCAGCTCGACAGGGCCCGGGGAGCTGTTTTTT. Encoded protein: CASSSTGPGELFF.

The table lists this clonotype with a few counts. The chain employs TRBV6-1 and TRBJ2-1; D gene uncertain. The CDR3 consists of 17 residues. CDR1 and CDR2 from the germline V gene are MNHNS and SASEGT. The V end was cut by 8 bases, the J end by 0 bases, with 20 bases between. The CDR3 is CASSRVVLSSSYNEQFF. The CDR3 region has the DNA TGTGCCAGCTCACGGGTAGTACTTTCGAGCTCCTACAATGAGCAGTTCTTC.

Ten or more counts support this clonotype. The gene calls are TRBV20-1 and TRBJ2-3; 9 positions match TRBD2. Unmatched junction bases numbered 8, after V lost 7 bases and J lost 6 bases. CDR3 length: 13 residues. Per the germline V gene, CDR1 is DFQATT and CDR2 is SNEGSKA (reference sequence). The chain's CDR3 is CSGPRGGEDTQYF. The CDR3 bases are TGCAGTGGGCCGCGGGGGGGGGAGGATACGCAGTATTTT.

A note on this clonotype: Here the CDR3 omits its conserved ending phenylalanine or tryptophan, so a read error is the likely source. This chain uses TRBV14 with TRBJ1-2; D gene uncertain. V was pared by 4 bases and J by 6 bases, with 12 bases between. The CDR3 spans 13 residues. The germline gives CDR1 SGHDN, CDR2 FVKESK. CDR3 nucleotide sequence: TGTGCCAGCAGCCCCCACAGAAAAGATGGCTACACCCCC. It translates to CASSPHRKDGYTP.

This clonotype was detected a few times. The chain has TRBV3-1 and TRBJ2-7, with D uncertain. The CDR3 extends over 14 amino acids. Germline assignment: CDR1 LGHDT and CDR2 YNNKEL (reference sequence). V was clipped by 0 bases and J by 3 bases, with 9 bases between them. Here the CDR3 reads CASSQDPLYYEQYF. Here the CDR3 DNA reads TGTGCCAGCAGCCAAGATCCCCTATACTACGAGCAGTACTTC.

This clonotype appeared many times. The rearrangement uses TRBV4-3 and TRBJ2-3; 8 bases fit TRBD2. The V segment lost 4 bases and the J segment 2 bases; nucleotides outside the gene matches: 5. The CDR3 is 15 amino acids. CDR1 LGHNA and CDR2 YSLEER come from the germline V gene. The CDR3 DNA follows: TGCGCCAGCAGCCTAACTAGCGGTCCCACAGATACGCAGTATTTT. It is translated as CASSLTSGPTDTQYF.

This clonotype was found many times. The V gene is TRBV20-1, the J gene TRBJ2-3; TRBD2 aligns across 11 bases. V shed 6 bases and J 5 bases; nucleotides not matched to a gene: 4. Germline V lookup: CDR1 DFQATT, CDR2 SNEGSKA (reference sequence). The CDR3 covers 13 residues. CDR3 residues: CSASLAGVDTQYF. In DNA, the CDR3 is TGCAGTGCCTCACTAGCGGGGGTAGATACGCAGTATTTT.

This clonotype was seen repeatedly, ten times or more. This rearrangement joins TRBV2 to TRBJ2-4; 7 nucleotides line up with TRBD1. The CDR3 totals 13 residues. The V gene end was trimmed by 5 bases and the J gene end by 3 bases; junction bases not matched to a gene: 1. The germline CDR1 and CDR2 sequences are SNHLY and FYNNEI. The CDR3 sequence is CASSQGDKNIQYF. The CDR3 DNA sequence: TGTGCCAGCAGTCAGGGGGACAAAAACATTCAGTACTTC.

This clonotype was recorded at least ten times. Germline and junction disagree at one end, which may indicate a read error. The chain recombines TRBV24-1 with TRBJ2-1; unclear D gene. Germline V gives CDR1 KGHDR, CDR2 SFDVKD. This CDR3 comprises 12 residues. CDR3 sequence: CATSDPGYEQFF. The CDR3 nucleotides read TGTGCCACGAGTGATCCGGGTTATGAGCAGTTCTTC.

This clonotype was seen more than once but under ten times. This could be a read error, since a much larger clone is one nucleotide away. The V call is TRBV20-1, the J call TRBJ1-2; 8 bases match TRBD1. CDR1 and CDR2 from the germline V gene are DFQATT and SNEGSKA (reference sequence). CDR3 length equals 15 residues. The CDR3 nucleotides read TGCGGTGCTCCCGGACAGGGTAAACACTATGGCGGCTACACCTTC. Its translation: CGAPGQGKHYGGYTF.